This T cell receptor beta chain was observed in a study of cytomegalovirus exposure and HLA in healthy donors. The PCR was carried out with 60 Vbeta primers and 13 Jbeta primers. Assay used: immunoSEQ multiplex PCR; TCRdb lists only in-frame clones, some missing. This table holds over 150,000 clones, 60% to 80% found once. The CDR3 extends over 15 amino acids. V lost 3 bases to trimming and J lost 0 bases, with 11 bases between them. CDR1 and CDR2 (germline): SGHDN, FVKESK. The receptor was derived from a young woman in good health and CMV-seronegative. The specimen was PBMCs. This rearrangement joins TRBV14 to TRBJ1-1; D is unresolved. DNA of the CDR3: TGTGCCAGCAGCCACCTATACAGCATGAACACTGAAGCTTTCTTT. This gives the protein CASSHLYSMNTEAFF.